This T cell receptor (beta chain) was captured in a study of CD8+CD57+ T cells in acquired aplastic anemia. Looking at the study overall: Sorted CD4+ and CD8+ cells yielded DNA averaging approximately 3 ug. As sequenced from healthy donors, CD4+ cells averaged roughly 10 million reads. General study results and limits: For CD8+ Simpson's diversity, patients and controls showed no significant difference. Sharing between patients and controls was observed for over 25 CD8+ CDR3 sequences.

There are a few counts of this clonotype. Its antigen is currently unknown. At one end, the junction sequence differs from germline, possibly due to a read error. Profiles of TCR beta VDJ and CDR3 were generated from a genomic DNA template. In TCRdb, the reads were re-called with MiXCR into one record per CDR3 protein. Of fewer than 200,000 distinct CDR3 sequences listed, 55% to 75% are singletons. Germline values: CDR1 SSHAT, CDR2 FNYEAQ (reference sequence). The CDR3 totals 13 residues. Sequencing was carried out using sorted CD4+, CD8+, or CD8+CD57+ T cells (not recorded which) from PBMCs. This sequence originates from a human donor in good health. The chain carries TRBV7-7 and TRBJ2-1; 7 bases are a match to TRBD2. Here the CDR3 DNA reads TGTGCTAGCAGCTTAGCGGGTACGACTGAGCAGTTCTTC. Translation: CASSLAGTTEQFF.